This T cell receptor (beta chain) stems from a study of blood T cell repertoires in COVID-19. The CDR3 contains 15 residues. Trimming removed 1 base from V and 10 bases from J; junction bases left unmatched: 6. CDR1 is MDHEN and CDR2 is SYDVKM in the germline V gene. The protocol was immunoSEQ multiplex PCR, while the TCRdb copy is restricted to in-frame clones and leaves out a portion. The profile shows about 86,000 clones, around four fifths of them singletons. Sequenced: peripheral blood. This receptor was identified in a man in his fifties with acute or convalescent COVID-19. The rearrangement uses TRBV28 and TRBJ1-4, with 10 bases lining up with TRBD1. DNA for the CDR3: TGTGCCAGCAGTTTATTAAGAAGGACAGGGGGAAAACTGTTTTTT. This gives the protein CASSLLRRTGGKLFF. Full variable domain (remainder filled in from reference TRBV28 and TRBJ1-4): DVKVTQSSRYLVKRTGEKVFLECVQDMDHENMFWYRQDPGLGLRLIYFSYDVKMKEKGDIPEGYSVSREKKERFSLILESASTNQTSMYLCASSLLRRTGGKLFFGSGTQLSVL.